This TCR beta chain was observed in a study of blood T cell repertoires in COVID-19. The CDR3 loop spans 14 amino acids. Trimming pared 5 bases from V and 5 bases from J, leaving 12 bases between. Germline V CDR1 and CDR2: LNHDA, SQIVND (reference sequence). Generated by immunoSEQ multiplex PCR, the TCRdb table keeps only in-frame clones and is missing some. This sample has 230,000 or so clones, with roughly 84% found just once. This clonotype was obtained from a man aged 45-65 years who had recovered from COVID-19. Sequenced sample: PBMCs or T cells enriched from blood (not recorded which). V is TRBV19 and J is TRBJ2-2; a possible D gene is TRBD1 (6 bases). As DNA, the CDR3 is TGTGCCAGTAGTTCCAAACAGGGAACCGGGGAGCTGTTTTTT. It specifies CASSSKQGTGELFF.